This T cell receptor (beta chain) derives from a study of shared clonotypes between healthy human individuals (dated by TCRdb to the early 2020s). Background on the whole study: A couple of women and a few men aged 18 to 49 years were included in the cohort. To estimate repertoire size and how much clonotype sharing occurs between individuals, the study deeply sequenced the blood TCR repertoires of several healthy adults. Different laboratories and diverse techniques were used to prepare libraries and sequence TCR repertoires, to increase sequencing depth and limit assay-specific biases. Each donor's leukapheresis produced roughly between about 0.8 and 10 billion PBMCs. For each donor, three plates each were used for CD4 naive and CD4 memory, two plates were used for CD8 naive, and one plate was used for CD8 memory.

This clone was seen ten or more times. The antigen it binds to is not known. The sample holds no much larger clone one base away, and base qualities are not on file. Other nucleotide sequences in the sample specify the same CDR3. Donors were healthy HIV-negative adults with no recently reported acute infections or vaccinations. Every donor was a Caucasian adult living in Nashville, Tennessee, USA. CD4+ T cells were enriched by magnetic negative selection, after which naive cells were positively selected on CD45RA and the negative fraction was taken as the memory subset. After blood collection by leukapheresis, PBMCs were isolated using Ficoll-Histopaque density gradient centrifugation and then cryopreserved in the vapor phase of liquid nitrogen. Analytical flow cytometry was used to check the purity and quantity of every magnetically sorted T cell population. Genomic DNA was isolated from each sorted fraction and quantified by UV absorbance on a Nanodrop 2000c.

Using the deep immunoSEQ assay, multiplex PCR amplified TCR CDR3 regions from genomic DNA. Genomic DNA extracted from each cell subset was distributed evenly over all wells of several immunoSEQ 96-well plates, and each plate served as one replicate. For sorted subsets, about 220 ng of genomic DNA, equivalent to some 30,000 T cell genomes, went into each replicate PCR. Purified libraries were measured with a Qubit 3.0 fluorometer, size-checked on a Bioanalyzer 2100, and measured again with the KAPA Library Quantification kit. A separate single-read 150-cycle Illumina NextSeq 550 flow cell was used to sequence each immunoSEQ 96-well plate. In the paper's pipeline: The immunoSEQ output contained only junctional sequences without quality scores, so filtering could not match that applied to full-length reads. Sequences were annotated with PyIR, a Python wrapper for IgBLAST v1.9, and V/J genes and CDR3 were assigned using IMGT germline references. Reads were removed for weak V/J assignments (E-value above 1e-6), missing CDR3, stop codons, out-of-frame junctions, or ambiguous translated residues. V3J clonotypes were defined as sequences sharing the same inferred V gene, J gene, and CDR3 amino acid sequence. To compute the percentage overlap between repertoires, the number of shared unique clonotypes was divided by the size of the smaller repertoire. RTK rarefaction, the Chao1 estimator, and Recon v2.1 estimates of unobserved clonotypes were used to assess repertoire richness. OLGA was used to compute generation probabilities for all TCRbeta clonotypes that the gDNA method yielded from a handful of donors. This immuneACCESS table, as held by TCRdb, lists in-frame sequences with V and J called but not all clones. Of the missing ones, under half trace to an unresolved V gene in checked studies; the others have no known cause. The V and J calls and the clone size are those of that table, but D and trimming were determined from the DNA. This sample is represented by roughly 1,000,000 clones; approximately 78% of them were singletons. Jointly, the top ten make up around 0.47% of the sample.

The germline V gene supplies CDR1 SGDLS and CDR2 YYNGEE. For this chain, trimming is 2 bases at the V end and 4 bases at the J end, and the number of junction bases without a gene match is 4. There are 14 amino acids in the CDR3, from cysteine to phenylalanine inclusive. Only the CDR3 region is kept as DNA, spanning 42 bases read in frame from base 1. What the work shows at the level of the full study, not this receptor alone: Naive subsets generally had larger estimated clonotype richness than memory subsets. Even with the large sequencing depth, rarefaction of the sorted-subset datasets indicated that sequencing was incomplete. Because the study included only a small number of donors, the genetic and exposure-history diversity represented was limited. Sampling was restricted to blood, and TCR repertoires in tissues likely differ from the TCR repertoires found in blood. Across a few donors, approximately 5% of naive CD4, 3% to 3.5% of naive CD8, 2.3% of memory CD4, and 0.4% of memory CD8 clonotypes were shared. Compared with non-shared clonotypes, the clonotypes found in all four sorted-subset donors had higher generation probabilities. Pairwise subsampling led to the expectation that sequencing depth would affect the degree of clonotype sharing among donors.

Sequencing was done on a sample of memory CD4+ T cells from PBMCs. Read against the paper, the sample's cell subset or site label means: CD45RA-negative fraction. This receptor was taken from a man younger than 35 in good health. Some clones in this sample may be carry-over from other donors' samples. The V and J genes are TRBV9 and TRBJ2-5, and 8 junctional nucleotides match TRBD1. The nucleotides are TGTGCCAGCAGCGTTAGTGGACAGGGAGAGACCCAGTACTTC. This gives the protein CASSVSGQGETQYF.